The TCR beta chain under discussion was sequenced for a study of CD8+ T cells in alopecia areata. Across the whole study: Tofacitinib was given for 6 to 18 months, then stopped for 6 months.

Details on this clone: Its matching antigen is unknown.

Treatment of the sample: oral pan-JAK inhibitor, 5-10 mg twice daily. Peripheral blood and lesional scalp punch biopsies came from alopecia areata patients. Researchers picked out CD4+ and CD8+ T cells from PBMCs by sorting. Study-level points and caveats: Lesional scalp, especially alopecia totalis/universalis, showed higher clonality than normal scalp.

In germline, CDR1 is SEHNR, CDR2 FQNEAQ (reference sequence). Unmatched junction bases numbered 3, after V lost 2 bases and J lost 0 bases. This CDR3 region has 15 residues. Following extraction, RNA underwent reverse transcription to cDNA, which served as the sequencing template. Profiled with immunoSEQ multiplex PCR; TCRdb holds only in-frame clones, not every one. Altogether approximately 90,000 clones are present, around 70% being singletons, with the ten largest covering 17%. The material was CD8+ T cells sorted from blood, obtained at approximately week 45, from a patient treated with tofacitinib. This clonotype was sampled from a human donor with alopecia areata. The rearrangement joins TRBV7-9 to TRBJ1-1; 7 nucleotides agree with TRBD1. CDR3 nucleotides: TGTGCCAGCAGCTTACCTCAGGGGGTGAACACTGAAGCTTTCTTT. Protein sequence: CASSLPQGVNTEAFF.